This TCR beta chain comes out of a study of cytomegalovirus exposure and HLA in healthy donors. Profiled with immunoSEQ multiplex PCR; TCRdb holds only in-frame clones, not every one. The table shows some 290,000 clones, with roughly 86% occurring only once. Trimming shortened V by 8 bases and J by 5 bases, and 10 bases separated the two germline ends. This CDR3 has 11 residues. The germline CDR1 and CDR2 sequences are KGHSH and LQKENI. A word on this clone: The antigen is not known.

Study-wide results and caveats: A later analysis found first-cohort TCR clusters tended to co-occur in the 110 or so validation repertoires.

The chain couples TRBV18 to TRBJ2-7; TRBD2 is a possible D gene (6 bases). This clonotype originated in a man younger than 45 in good health and CMV-seronegative. The source material was PBMCs. CDR3 protein: CASQGGDEQYF. CDR3 coding DNA: TGTGCCAGCCAGGGCGGGGACGAGCAGTACTTC.